The 21 T cell receptor beta chains below all came from one sample that was sequenced in a study of T cells in tuberculosis. Sorting used thawed, overnight-rested PBMC stained with anti-CD3, a viability dye and GMM-loaded CD1B tetramer. C32 glucose monomycolate from Rhodococcus equi was loaded onto the CD1B tetramers. TCRdb keeps only in-frame clones here, not all; method: immunoSEQ multiplex PCR. The repertoire holds tens of thousands of clones, with roughly 93% as singletons. The sample consisted of CD1b-GMM tetramer-negative cells sorted from PBMCs. Every receptor here comes from an adult woman with latent tuberculosis.

The rearrangement links TRBV5-1 to TRBJ2-2; 13 positions match TRBD2. The germline CDR1 and CDR2 sequences are SGHRS and YFSETQ. The CDR3 has 17 residues. V shed 4 bases and J 5 bases; nucleotides not matched to a gene: 8. The CDR3 spells CASSPWTSGGLTGELFF. CDR3 nucleotides: TGCGCCAGCAGCCCCTGGACTAGCGGGGGCCTGACCGGGGAGCTGTTTTTT.

The chain uses TRBV5-1 and TRBJ2-3, with a weak D call TRBD1 (5 bases). Germline V gene lookup returns CDR1 SGHRS and CDR2 YFSETQ. Trimming removed 0 bases at V and 0 bases at J, with 5 bases between. The length of the CDR3 is 14 residues. In DNA form, the CDR3 reads TGCGCCAGCAGCTTGGAGGGGAGCACAGATACGCAGTATTTT. It translates to CASSLEGSTDTQYF.

The rearrangement joins TRBV5-1 to TRBJ1-4, with a tentative D call TRBD1 (6 bases). Deletions cut 1 base from V and 8 bases from J, with 12 bases between. Germline V lookup: CDR1 SGHRS, CDR2 YFSETQ. This CDR3 contains 14 residues. CDR3 sequence reads: CASSLLGAGEKLFF. DNA for the CDR3: TGCGCCAGCAGCTTGTTGGGGGCAGGGGAAAAACTGTTTTTT.

The V and J genes are TRBV30 and TRBJ1-2, with D perhaps matching TRBD1 (6 bases). Germline V gene lookup returns CDR1 GTSNPN and CDR2 SVGIG (reference sequence). The CDR3 extends over 14 amino acids. V shed 2 bases and J shed 5 bases, with 15 bases lying between them. The CDR3 DNA follows: TGTGCCTGGAGTCCTTCAGGGGCTTCTTATGGCTACACCTTC. This codes for CAWSPSGASYGYTF.

The chain recombines TRBV6-1 with TRBJ2-3; TRBD2 matches 10 bases. This CDR3 is 18 amino acids long. Germline V gene lookup returns CDR1 MNHNS and CDR2 SASEGT. Germline trimming cut 1 base from V and 14 bases from J; bases unmatched to any gene: 21. The CDR3 sequence is CASSEDRGASGGTMSRYF. The CDR3 bases are TGTGCCAGCAGTGAAGATCGAGGGGCTAGCGGGGGCACTATGAGCCGGTATTTT.

The chain has TRBV7-2 and TRBJ1-6; a possible D gene is TRBD1 (5 bases). Germline V lookup: CDR1 SGHTA, CDR2 FQGNSA. The CDR3 loop spans 14 amino acids. V was clipped by 5 bases and J by 6 bases, with 11 bases between them. The CDR3 DNA follows: TGTGCCAGCAGCCTAAGACAGACTAATTCACCCCTCCACTTT. It is translated as CASSLRQTNSPLHF.

This chain links TRBV13 with TRBJ2-1; TRBD2 aligns across 10 bases. The V and J ends lost 4 bases and 7 bases, in that order; junction bases with no gene match: 4. This CDR3 spans 14 amino acids. Germline values: CDR1 PRHDT, CDR2 FYEKMQ (reference sequence). DNA for the CDR3: TGTGCCAGCAGCTCAAGCGGGGGGGCTAATGAGCAGTTCTTC. Protein sequence: CASSSSGGANEQFF.

CDR3 nucleotides: TGTGCCAGCAGCTCCGAATGGAGAACTGAAGCTTTCTTT. Amino acids: CASSSEWRTEAFF. The chain recombines TRBV7-8 with TRBJ1-1; D call uncertain. Germline V gene data show CDR1 as SGHVS and CDR2 as FQNEAQ. V was cut by 4 bases and J by 5 bases, with 11 bases left in between. CDR3 size: 13 residues.

The chain is built from TRBV6-5 and TRBJ1-2; TRBD1 aligns across 9 bases. The CDR3 has 15 residues. With V trimmed by 5 bases and J by 4 bases, 8 bases remained unmatched. Per the germline V gene, CDR1 is MNHEY and CDR2 is SVGAGI. For the CDR3, the DNA is TGTGCCAGCAGTCCAACGGGACAGGGCCTCTATGGCTACACCTTC. It encodes CASSPTGQGLYGYTF.

V is TRBV4-1 and J is TRBJ2-7; 12 bases map to TRBD1. V was pared by 1 base and J by 7 bases, with 8 bases of the junction left unmatched. Germline lookup yields CDR1 MGHRA and CDR2 YSYEKL. The CDR3 is made up of 16 amino acids. The CDR3: CASSQASGQGAREQYF. Here the CDR3 DNA reads TGCGCCAGCAGCCAAGCGTCGGGACAGGGGGCCAGGGAGCAGTACTTC.

The CDR3: CASSLVAGATSTDTQYF. CDR3 sequence (DNA): TGTGCCAGCTCACTGGTAGCGGGGGCTACTAGCACAGATACGCAGTATTTT. V usage is TRBV18 and J usage is TRBJ2-3; 9 bases fit TRBD2. CDR3 length: 17 amino acids. CDR1 is KGHSH, CDR2 LQKENI, per germline. The V gene end was trimmed by 4 bases and the J gene end by 0 bases; junction bases not matched to a gene: 8.

The chain links TRBV23-1 to TRBJ2-7; 12 bases map to TRBD1. TRBV23-1 is filed as an ORF, its function uncertain. The CDR3 contains 18 residues. Trimming removed 0 bases from V and 6 bases from J; junction bases left unmatched: 12. The CDR3 loop is CASSQSPPYGTGGGEQYV. Written as DNA, the CDR3 is TGCGCCAGCAGTCAATCGCCCCCTTACGGGACAGGGGGCGGCGAGCAGTACGTC.

The chain is built from TRBV5-4 and TRBJ2-5; 10 positions agree with TRBD1. V trimming: 4 bases; J trimming: 5 bases; junction bases outside the gene matches: 8. The CDR3 runs to 15 residues. Germline V CDR1 and CDR2: SGHNT, YYREEE (reference sequence). Here the CDR3 reads CASSPGQGNGETQYF. CDR3 sequence (DNA): TGTGCCAGCAGCCCGGGACAGGGGAATGGGGAGACCCAGTACTTC.

This chain uses TRBV30 with TRBJ1-2; tentatively, D is TRBD1 (5 bases). The germline V gene has CDR1 GTSNPN and CDR2 SVGIG (reference sequence). The CDR3 contains 12 residues. V was pared by 5 bases and J by 1 base, with 8 bases between. The DNA for the CDR3 is TGTGCCTGGGGACACCTTAACTATGGCTACACCTTC. Translation: CAWGHLNYGYTF.

J is TRBJ1-2 and V is TRBV29-1; tentatively, D is TRBD1 (6 bases). Trimming stripped 5 bases from V and 3 bases from J, with 7 bases between. Germline CDR1 SQVTM, CDR2 ANQGSEA. This CDR3 comprises 11 residues. Here the CDR3 reads CSVRTDYGYTF. The CDR3 bases are TGCAGCGTTCGGACAGACTATGGCTACACCTTC.

The rearrangement uses TRBV6-6 and TRBJ1-1, with 9 bases matching TRBD1. There are 16 residues in the CDR3. The trim removed 6 bases at V and 6 bases at J, leaving 14 bases unmatched. Per the germline V gene, CDR1 is MNHNY and CDR2 is SVGAGI (reference sequence). CDR3 sequence: CASRDLGLQGASEAFF. Written as DNA, the CDR3 is TGTGCCAGCAGAGACCTGGGCCTACAGGGGGCATCTGAAGCTTTCTTT.

CDR3 sequence: CASSFQGGTNEKLFF. DNA of the CDR3: TGTGCCAGCAGCTTCCAGGGTGGGACTAATGAAAAACTGTTTTTT. The chain couples TRBV6-5 to TRBJ1-4; TRBD1 is a possible D gene (5 bases). The CDR3 sequence is 15 residues long. Trimming removed 6 bases from V and 2 bases from J, with 13 bases in between. Germline V CDR1 and CDR2: MNHEY, SVGAGI.

The chain employs TRBV27 and TRBJ1-2; perhaps TRBD1 as D (5 bases). Between the trimmed V and J ends, which lost 2 bases and 5 bases, there was a span of 12 bases. The V gene's germline CDR1 is MNHEY and CDR2 SMNVEV (reference sequence). The CDR3 length is 14 residues. CDR3 bases: TGTGCCAGCAGTTTAGGGCCAGGGCCATATGGCTACACCTTC. Protein product: CASSLGPGPYGYTF.

J is TRBJ2-1 and V is TRBV5-1, with a possible D match to TRBD1 (5 bases). CDR1 and CDR2 from the germline V gene are SGHRS and YFSETQ. The V gene lost 4 bases and the J gene lost 7 bases, with 18 bases spanning the gap. This CDR3 has 15 residues. The CDR3 region is CASSNEGAGRNEQFF. The CDR3 DNA is TGCGCCAGCAGCAACGAAGGGGCCGGGCGGAATGAGCAGTTCTTC.

The chain has TRBV6-6 and TRBJ2-3; TRBD2 agrees at 8 bases. The J segment lost 6 bases and the V segment lost 2 bases, leaving 7 bases of the junction unmatched. This CDR3 has 15 residues. Germline lookup yields CDR1 MNHNY and CDR2 SVGAGI (reference sequence). The CDR3 spells CASSYGGLALDTQYF. As DNA, the CDR3 is TGTGCCAGCAGTTACGGCGGACTAGCTCTGGATACGCAGTATTTT.

The V gene is TRBV29-1, the J gene TRBJ1-2; D might be TRBD1 (5 bases). There are 12 residues in the CDR3. Per germline, CDR1 SQVTM and CDR2 ANQGSEA. Trimming took off 4 bases at V and 7 bases at J, with 13 bases between the two ends. The CDR3 nucleotides are TGCAGCGTTGTAGGGGCGGTGGGTGGCTACACCTTC. This codes for CSVVGAVGGYTF.